The 8 T cell receptor beta chains presented below share a single source sample, sequenced in a study of CD8 T cells in Susac syndrome. The RNA, about 0.5 to 1 ug, was put through reverse transcription using random hexamers. Via MiXCR, TCRdb re-called the immunoSEQ multiplex PCR reads, giving one row per CDR3 protein. Here the sample spans some 190,000 distinct CDR3 sequences, 90% to 97% being singletons. Sequencing was performed on CD4+ T cells from PBMCs. These receptors came from a human donor with multiple sclerosis.

This rearrangement joins TRBV5-1 to TRBJ1-2, with D unclear. Trimming took off 0 bases at V and 3 bases at J, with 9 bases between the two ends. Germline V gene sequence: CDR1 SGHRS, CDR2 YFSETQ. The CDR3 totals 14 residues. CDR3 region: CASSLAGQDYGYTF. CDR3 DNA sequence: TGCGCCAGCAGCTTGGCCGGTCAGGACTATGGCTACACCTTC.

This clonotype was seen just once. This chain links TRBV15 with TRBJ2-5; D may match TRBD1 or TRBD2 (5 bases each). This CDR3 has 15 amino acids. Trimming took off 0 bases at V and 5 bases at J, with 13 bases between the two ends. Germline CDR1 and CDR2: LNHNV and YYDKDF (reference sequence). The CDR3 DNA sequence: TGTGCCACCAGCAGAGATAGGACCTGGGGGGAGACCCAGTACTTC. Its protein is CATSRDRTWGETQYF.

The chain recombines TRBV20-1 with TRBJ1-6; no clear D. Germline CDR1 is DFQATT and CDR2 is SNEGSKA (reference sequence). The CDR3 runs to 13 residues. Deletions cut 4 bases from V and 0 bases from J, with 4 bases between. CDR3 protein: CSATSSYNSPLHF. CDR3 coding DNA: TGCAGTGCTACGAGCTCCTATAATTCACCCCTCCACTTT.

V and J are TRBV20-1 and TRBJ1-2; D possibly corresponds to TRBD1 (5 bases). CDR3 length: 14 amino acids. Trimming left V 0 bases short and J 7 bases short, with 15 bases between. The germline V gene encodes CDR1 DFQATT and CDR2 SNEGSKA (reference sequence). The CDR3: CSAREAGRGGGYTF. In DNA, the CDR3 is TGCAGTGCTAGAGAAGCGGGGAGGGGCGGTGGCTACACCTTC.

This rearrangement joins TRBV29-1 to TRBJ1-2; possibly TRBD1 for D (6 bases). In germline, CDR1 is SQVTM, CDR2 ANQGSEA. V was pared by 1 base and J by 1 base, with 7 bases between. This CDR3 has 13 residues. The CDR3 nucleotides are TGCAGCGTTGAAGTAGGGGGTAACTATGGCTACACCTTC. Residues: CSVEVGGNYGYTF.

In DNA form, the CDR3 reads TGCAGTGCTAGGTGGGGGCTCTCCTACGAGCAGTACTTC. Translating it yields CSARWGLSYEQYF. V usage is TRBV20-1 and J usage is TRBJ2-7; maybe TRBD1 (6 bases). The germline V gene encodes CDR1 DFQATT and CDR2 SNEGSKA (reference sequence). The CDR3 has 13 amino acids. V lost 3 bases to trimming and J lost 0 bases, with 9 bases between them.

The gene calls are TRBV2 and TRBJ1-2; 8 bases line up with TRBD1. Germline lookup yields CDR1 SNHLY and CDR2 FYNNEI. CDR3 size: 15 residues. J gave up 7 bases and V 8 bases, and 15 bases lay outside the gene matches. CDR3 DNA: TGTGCCAGCGGCCGACAGGGGAAGAGTGAGGTTGGCTACACCTTC. It encodes CASGRQGKSEVGYTF.

V gene TRBV4-3 combines with J gene TRBJ1-5; unclear D gene. In germline, CDR1 is LGHNA, CDR2 YSLEER. This CDR3 has 14 amino acids. Deletions cut 0 bases from V and 4 bases from J, with 7 bases between. The CDR3 region is CASSQDGRNQPQHF. In DNA, the CDR3 is TGCGCCAGCAGCCAAGATGGGAGGAATCAGCCCCAGCATTTT.